A single sample gave rise to the 14 T cell receptor beta chains below, sequenced in a study of cytomegalovirus exposure and HLA in healthy donors. PCR was performed using 60 Vbeta and 13 Jbeta primers. TCRdb's table, derived via immunoSEQ multiplex PCR, lists solely in-frame clones and lacks some. The sample shows around 110,000 clones, about 80% of them seen only once. The sequenced sample consisted of PBMCs. These receptors all stem from a man younger than 40 in good health and CMV-seronegative.

The chain has TRBV18 and TRBJ1-4; D might be TRBD1 (6 bases). The CDR3 is 14 residues long. The germline V gene has CDR1 KGHSH and CDR2 LQKENI. Trimming cost V 3 bases and J 4 bases, with 9 bases left between them. The CDR3 protein is CASSPYRDNEKLFF. In DNA form, the CDR3 reads TGTGCCAGCTCACCTTACAGGGATAATGAAAAACTGTTTTTT.

The rearrangement joins TRBV7-9 to TRBJ1-3, with D perhaps TRBD1 (5 bases). The germline CDR1 and CDR2 sequences are SEHNR and FQNEAQ (reference sequence). Between the trimmed V and J ends, which lost 4 bases and 9 bases, there was a span of 16 bases. The CDR3 is 14 residues long. The CDR3 coding sequence is TGTGCCAGCAGCTCCGACACCTCAGGGTCCACCATATATTTT. It translates to CASSSDTSGSTIYF.

This rearrangement joins TRBV2 to TRBJ2-3; 7 nucleotides match TRBD2. Germline V gives CDR1 SNHLY, CDR2 FYNNEI. The CDR3 loop spans 17 amino acids. V was clipped by 6 bases and J by 0 bases; unmatched bases: 12. This CDR3 is CASSAEKLARSTDTQYF. DNA for the CDR3: TGTGCCAGCAGCGCCGAAAAACTAGCGCGTAGCACAGATACGCAGTATTTT.

V and J are TRBV18 and TRBJ2-3, with D possibly being TRBD1 (6 bases). Germline CDR1 and CDR2: KGHSH and LQKENI. This CDR3 spans 16 amino acids. The ends were cut back, 4 bases at V and 0 bases at J, with 14 bases in the middle. This CDR3 reads CASSHWTEPSTDTQYF. For the CDR3, the DNA is TGTGCCAGCTCACACTGGACAGAACCTAGCACAGATACGCAGTATTTT. Complete variable domain (other parts from reference TRBV18 and TRBJ2-3): NAGVMQNPRHLVRRRGQEARLRCSPMKGHSHVYWYRQLPEEGLKFMVYLQKENIIDESGMPKERFSAEFPKEGPSILRIQQVVRGDSAAYFCASSHWTEPSTDTQYFGPGTRLTVL.

The rearrangement joins TRBV7-8 to TRBJ1-4; D is uncertain. CDR1 is SGHVS and CDR2 is FQNEAQ in the germline V gene. Trimming pared 0 bases from V and 5 bases from J, leaving 13 bases between. The CDR3 spans 16 residues. DNA for the CDR3: TGTGCCAGCAGCTTAGCGGGTCCGCAGAGGAATGAAAAACTGTTTTTT. It encodes CASSLAGPQRNEKLFF.

This chain links TRBV30 with TRBJ1-2, with 8 bases identical to TRBD1. CDR3 length equals 14 residues. The J segment lost 4 bases and the V segment lost 2 bases, leaving 6 bases of the junction unmatched. Germline loops: CDR1 GTSNPN, CDR2 SVGIG (reference sequence). The CDR3 coding sequence is TGTGCCTGGAGTAGCGGGGGGACAGGCTATGGCTACACCTTC. Translated, it gives CAWSSGGTGYGYTF.

The chain employs TRBV27 and TRBJ2-5; perhaps TRBD1 as D (6 bases). The CDR3 extends over 14 amino acids. Germline CDR1 and CDR2: MNHEY and SMNVEV (reference sequence). With 4 bases removed from V and 2 bases from J, the gap between germline ends came to 11 bases. CDR3 amino acids: CASSSYRAQETQYF. CDR3 DNA: TGTGCCAGCAGTTCCTACAGGGCACAAGAGACCCAGTACTTC.

The CDR3 protein is CASSLRQGDEQYF. The CDR3 nucleotides read TGTGCCAGCAGCTTACGACAGGGAGACGAGCAGTACTTC. The chain has TRBV7-9 and TRBJ2-7; TRBD1 aligns across 7 bases. Germline V gives CDR1 SEHNR, CDR2 FQNEAQ (reference sequence). V gave up 2 bases and J gave up 5 bases; unmatched junction bases: 3. The CDR3 is 13 amino acids.

The chain uses TRBV7-6 and TRBJ2-7, with a tentative D call TRBD2 (6 bases). Germline V gene sequence: CDR1 SGHVS, CDR2 FNYEAQ. Trimming removed 5 bases at V and 0 bases at J, with 20 bases between. The CDR3 is made up of 17 amino acids. The CDR3 sequence is CASSKGLGGGGSYEQYF. In nucleotides, the CDR3 is TGTGCCAGCAGCAAAGGGCTCGGGGGTGGAGGCTCCTACGAGCAGTACTTC.

V is TRBV29-1 and J is TRBJ2-5, with TRBD2 matching over 7 bases. CDR3 length: 14 amino acids. CDR1 and CDR2 from the germline V gene are SQVTM and ANQGSEA. The V segment lost 4 bases and the J segment 2 bases; nucleotides outside the gene matches: 7. CDR3 protein: CSVAPGLTQETQYF. Written as DNA, the CDR3 is TGCAGCGTTGCGCCGGGACTAACACAAGAGACCCAGTACTTC.

V is TRBV7-3 and J is TRBJ2-1, with a tentative D call TRBD2 (5 bases). The CDR3 extends over 15 amino acids. The V end was cut by 6 bases, the J end by 4 bases, with 16 bases between. The V gene's germline CDR1 is SGHTA and CDR2 FQGTGA. CDR3 in amino acids: CASSNGLLPYNEQFF. Written as DNA, the CDR3 is TGTGCCAGCAGTAACGGACTCCTCCCTTACAATGAGCAGTTCTTC. The full variable domain, in which reference TRBV7-3 and TRBJ2-1 provide the parts outside the CDR3, is GAGVSQTPSNKVTEKGKYVELRCDPISGHTALYWYRQSLGQGPEFLIYFQGTGAADDSGLPNDRFFAVRPEGSVSTLKIQRTERGDSAVYLCASSNGLLPYNEQFFGPGTRLTVL.

In this sample, this clone turned up a few times. This chain joins TRBV25-1 and TRBJ1-4, with D possibly being TRBD1 (5 bases). CDR1 and CDR2 from the germline V gene are MGHDK and SYGVNS. The CDR3 extends over 15 amino acids. Trimming took 5 bases from V and 6 from J, leaving 16 bases between them. The CDR3 here is CASSTVGGLDEKLFF. The CDR3 DNA follows: TGTGCCAGCAGTACCGTGGGGGGGTTGGATGAAAAACTGTTTTTT.

This clone turned up a few times. V is TRBV30 and J is TRBJ2-5; 7 nucleotides line up with TRBD2. The CDR3 extends over 14 amino acids. J lost 2 bases, V lost 4 bases, and 7 bases had no gene match. In germline, CDR1 is GTSNPN, CDR2 SVGIG (reference sequence). The DNA for the CDR3 is TGTGCCTGGAACCTACGAGCGGGGCAAGAGACCCAGTACTTC. Encoded protein: CAWNLRAGQETQYF. The full variable domain, completed using reference TRBV30 and TRBJ2-5, is SQTIHQWPATLVQPVGSPLSLECTVEGTSNPNLYWYRQAAGRGLQLLFYSVGIGQISSEVPQNLSASRPQDRQFILSSKKLLLSDSGFYLCAWNLRAGQETQYFGPGTRLLVL.

V and J are TRBV4-1 and TRBJ2-5; 8 bases map to TRBD2. The CDR3 is made up of 16 amino acids. The ends lost 0 bases at V and 5 bases at J; junction bases unmatched: 8. CDR1 is MGHRA, CDR2 YSYEKL, per germline. The CDR3 loop is CASSQDGAGGWETQYF. The CDR3 DNA reads TGCGCCAGCAGCCAAGATGGGGCGGGGGGATGGGAGACCCAGTACTTC.